One and the same sample provided the 23 T cell receptor beta chains below, sequenced in a study of identical twins. TCRdb reanalysed the 5' RACE reads using MiXCR and keeps one entry per CDR3 protein. Here the sample spans hundreds of thousands of distinct CDR3 sequences, 20% to 25% being singletons. This same sample was also part of a study on yellow fever vaccine responses in identical twins.

Sequencing was carried out using CD4+ T cells sorted from blood. The receptor source for this set is a woman between 18 and 30 years old in good health.

This clonotype was seen more than once but under ten times. This chain uses TRBV18 with TRBJ2-7, with no clear D. The ends were cut back, 3 bases at V and 3 bases at J, with 6 bases in the middle. From germline, CDR1 is KGHSH and CDR2 LQKENI. The CDR3 contains 12 residues. The CDR3 region is CASSPMNYEQYF. In DNA form, the CDR3 reads TGTGCCAGCTCACCCATGAACTACGAGCAGTACTTC.

This clonotype was recorded a few times. The chain uses TRBV4-1 and TRBJ2-2; no reliable D call. The CDR3 extends over 15 amino acids. Trimming stripped 1 base from V and 5 bases from J, with 11 bases between. Germline CDR1 is MGHRA and CDR2 is YSYEKL. The CDR3 sequence: CASSQVSPDTGELFF. The CDR3 DNA sequence: TGCGCCAGCAGCCAAGTATCCCCTGATACCGGGGAGCTGTTTTTT.

In this sample, this clonotype turned up a few times. The V and J genes are TRBV20-1 and TRBJ2-7; D is undetermined. V lost 3 bases to trimming and J lost 0 bases, with 15 bases between them. Germline CDR1 reads DFQATT; CDR2 reads SNEGSKA (reference sequence). The CDR3 consists of 15 residues. Written as DNA, the CDR3 is TGCAGTGCTAGTCAGGTGGGCAGCCCCTCCTACGAGCAGTACTTC. As protein: CSASQVGSPSYEQYF.

The chain couples TRBV12-5 to TRBJ2-5; TRBD1 agrees at 12 bases. This CDR3 contains 15 residues. The germline CDR1 and CDR2 sequences are LGHNT and FRNRAP. The trim removed 9 bases at V and 7 bases at J, leaving 12 bases unmatched. In DNA, the CDR3 is TGTGCTAGCCTCACCCGGGACAGGGGGCTAGGGACCCAGTACTTC. Protein: CASLTRDRGLGTQYF.

V is TRBV12-3 or TRBV12-4 and J is TRBJ2-2; the D gene is possibly TRBD1 (5 bases). Deletions cut 7 bases from V and 1 base from J, with 10 bases between. CDR3 length: 14 amino acids. In DNA, the CDR3 is TGTGCCAGCACCAGAGGACAGAACACCGGGGAGCTGTTTTTT. This sequence encodes CASTRGQNTGELFF.

This clonotype has ten or more counts. This sequence joins TRBV5-1 and TRBJ2-5, with D unclear. This CDR3 region has 13 residues. V was clipped by 3 bases and J by 4 bases, with 10 bases between them. Looked up from germline, CDR1 is SGHRS and CDR2 is YFSETQ. Here the CDR3 DNA reads TGCGCCAGCAGCTCCAACTGGGGAGAGACCCAGTACTTC. It yields the protein CASSSNWGETQYF.

This clonotype has a handful of counts. The chain joins TRBV12-3 or TRBV12-4 to TRBJ2-7; no firm D call. Deletions cut 1 base from V and 6 bases from J, with 7 bases between. The CDR3 totals 12 residues. The CDR3 loop reads CASSLESGEQYF. The CDR3 DNA follows: TGTGCCAGCAGTTTAGAATCGGGCGAGCAGTACTTC.

The rearrangement uses TRBV2 and TRBJ2-2; no definite D call. Germline V gives CDR1 SNHLY, CDR2 FYNNEI. Trimming took off 3 bases at V and 7 bases at J, with 6 bases between the two ends. The CDR3 consists of 12 residues. CDR3 region: CASSDWGGELFF. In DNA form, the CDR3 reads TGTGCCAGCAGTGATTGGGGCGGGGAGCTGTTTTTT.

The rearrangement joins TRBV18 to TRBJ1-4; weak D call: TRBD1 (5 bases). The V and J ends lost 3 bases and 0 bases respectively, with 11 bases between them. Per germline, CDR1 KGHSH and CDR2 LQKENI. The CDR3 is 16 residues long. Here the CDR3 DNA reads TGTGCCAGCTCACCTTTCGACAGTGCAACTAATGAAAAACTGTTTTTT. It translates to CASSPFDSATNEKLFF.

The CDR3 sequence is CSAPWGWEGRYNEQFF. The CDR3 DNA sequence: TGCAGTGCTCCCTGGGGTTGGGAGGGCCGCTACAATGAGCAGTTCTTC. The chain carries TRBV20-1 and TRBJ2-1, with 7 nucleotides matching TRBD2. The CDR3 contains 16 residues. V lost 5 bases to trimming and J lost 3 bases; unmatched junction nucleotides: 13. Germline V gives CDR1 DFQATT, CDR2 SNEGSKA (reference sequence).

The chain is built from TRBV6-6 and TRBJ1-3, with D possibly matching TRBD1 (6 bases). This CDR3 region has 13 residues. Looked up from germline, CDR1 is MNHNY and CDR2 is SVGAGI (reference sequence). Trimming pared 6 bases from V and 7 bases from J, leaving 13 bases between. The CDR3 DNA is TGTGCCAGCAGCCCCCCCCAGGGGAACACCATATATTTT. Translation gives CASSPPQGNTIYF.

This clonotype was seen a handful of times. This chain uses TRBV7-7 with TRBJ2-1; TRBD2 agrees at 12 bases. V shed 5 bases and J 7 bases; nucleotides not matched to a gene: 12. CDR1 is SSHAT, CDR2 FNYEAQ, per germline (reference sequence). The CDR3 is 17 amino acids. CDR3 nucleotides: TGTGCCAGCAGCCCACCGAGGCTAGCGGGAGGGATGAATGAGCAGTTCTTC. It encodes CASSPPRLAGGMNEQFF.

The CDR3 sequence is CASSLSGGAYTQYF. CDR3 coding DNA: TGTGCCAGCAGTTTAAGCGGGGGGGCGTATACGCAGTATTTT. The J gene is TRBJ2-3, the V gene TRBV28, with TRBD2 matching over 10 bases. The germline V gene has CDR1 MDHEN and CDR2 SYDVKM. This CDR3 is 14 amino acids long. V lost 2 bases and J lost 7; bases outside the gene matches: 3.

The V call is TRBV24-1, the J call TRBJ2-7; 14 bases map to TRBD2. Per the germline V gene, CDR1 is KGHDR and CDR2 is SFDVKD. The CDR3 is 16 residues long. J lost 4 bases, V lost 3 bases, and 4 bases had no gene match. The CDR3 sequence: CATSDPGTSGRYEQYF. As DNA, the CDR3 is TGTGCCACCAGTGATCCCGGGACTAGCGGGAGATACGAGCAGTACTTC.

Only a few counts were recorded for this clonotype. The J gene is TRBJ1-5, the V gene TRBV4-1; 7 bases fit TRBD1. The CDR3 is 15 residues long. Per germline, CDR1 MGHRA and CDR2 YSYEKL. The V and J ends lost 1 base and 7 bases, in that order; junction bases with no gene match: 7. The CDR3 region has the DNA TGCGCCAGCAGCCAAGGACAAGGGGGCGGGCAGCCCCAGCATTTT. Translating it yields CASSQGQGGGQPQHF.

This clonotype was observed a handful of times. V usage is TRBV24-1 and J usage is TRBJ2-1, with 8 bases fitting TRBD2. Germline V gene data show CDR1 as KGHDR and CDR2 as SFDVKD. The junction had 7 bases not matched to a gene; V was cut back by 2 bases and J by 8 bases. This CDR3 spans 15 amino acids. The CDR3 nucleotides read TGTGCCACCAGTGATTCAGCGGGAGTAGGGGATGAGCAGTTCTTC. Its translation: CATSDSAGVGDEQFF.

The chain is built from TRBV5-1 and TRBJ1-1; D ambiguous. Trimming pared 4 bases from V and 0 bases from J, leaving 25 bases between. The length of the CDR3 is 19 residues. Germline CDR1 reads SGHRS; CDR2 reads YFSETQ. This CDR3 reads CASSRQDGIPNRMNTEAFF. In DNA form, the CDR3 reads TGCGCCAGCAGCAGGCAGGATGGAATTCCAAACAGAATGAACACTGAAGCTTTCTTT. The complete variable domain, with remaining parts taken from reference TRBV5-1 and TRBJ1-1, reads KAGVTQTPRYLIKTRGQQVTLSCSPISGHRSVSWYQQTPGQGLQFLFEYFSETQRNKGNFPGRFSGRQFSNSRSEMNVSTLELGDSALYLCASSRQDGIPNRMNTEAFFGQGTRLTVV.

The chain carries TRBV11-1 and TRBJ2-1; possible D gene TRBD2, 7 bases. V lost 5 bases, J lost 6 bases, and 26 bases lay in between. This CDR3 has 18 residues. CDR1 is SGHAT, CDR2 FQDESV, per germline (reference sequence). The CDR3 sequence: CASSNHRQWWGGFNEQFF. CDR3 in DNA: TGTGCCAGCAGCAATCACCGGCAATGGTGGGGGGGCTTCAATGAGCAGTTCTTC. The full variable domain, rest sourced from reference TRBV11-1 and TRBJ2-1, is EAEVAQSPRYKITEKSQAVAFWCDPISGHATLYWYRQILGQGPELLVQFQDESVVDDSQLPKDRFSAERLKGVDSTLKIQPAELGDSAMYLCASSNHRQWWGGFNEQFFGPGTRLTVL.

This clonotype was picked up a small number of times. V is TRBV12-3 or TRBV12-4 and J is TRBJ2-1; D unclear. Trimming removed 4 bases from V and 0 bases from J, with 13 bases in between. The CDR3 runs 16 residues. The CDR3 sequence is CASSSLGISSYNEQFF. The CDR3 region has the DNA TGTGCCAGCAGTTCCCTGGGGATTAGCTCCTACAATGAGCAGTTCTTC.

The sample holds a few counts of this clonotype. As DNA, the CDR3 is TGTGCCAGCAGTAAGACCGGGACAGGGAATGAAAAACTGTTTTTT. This translates into CASSKTGTGNEKLFF. The rearrangement links TRBV6-1 to TRBJ1-4; 9 nucleotides agree with TRBD1. CDR1 and CDR2 (germline): MNHNS, SASEGT. J lost 5 bases, V lost 5 bases, and 6 bases had no gene match. There are 15 residues in the CDR3.

The rearrangement joins TRBV24-1 to TRBJ2-3, with 8 bases aligning to TRBD2. Germline lookup yields CDR1 KGHDR and CDR2 SFDVKD. V gave up 5 bases and J gave up 6 bases; unmatched junction bases: 0. This CDR3 contains 12 residues. The chain's CDR3 is CATSGGGDTQYF. CDR3 coding DNA: TGTGCCACCAGTGGCGGGGGGGATACGCAGTATTTT.

The chain combines TRBV6-5 with TRBJ1-5, with D possibly being TRBD1 (6 bases). The CDR3 runs to 15 residues. The germline CDR1 and CDR2 sequences are MNHEY and SVGAGI. V was cut by 2 bases and J by 4 bases, with 12 bases left in between. CDR3 amino acids: CASSYRVGGNQPQHF. CDR3 in DNA: TGTGCCAGCAGTTACCGGGTAGGGGGTAATCAGCCCCAGCATTTT.

The rearrangement links TRBV20-1 to TRBJ2-1; D might be TRBD2 (9 bases). This CDR3 contains 17 residues. Germline lookup yields CDR1 DFQATT and CDR2 SNEGSKA (reference sequence). The germline V and J ends were trimmed by 6 bases and 7 bases, with 28 bases remaining between them. The CDR3: CSALDPSGTGLRNEQFF. In DNA, the CDR3 is TGCAGTGCCCTGGACCCTAGCGGGACAGGTTTGAGGAATGAGCAGTTCTTC.